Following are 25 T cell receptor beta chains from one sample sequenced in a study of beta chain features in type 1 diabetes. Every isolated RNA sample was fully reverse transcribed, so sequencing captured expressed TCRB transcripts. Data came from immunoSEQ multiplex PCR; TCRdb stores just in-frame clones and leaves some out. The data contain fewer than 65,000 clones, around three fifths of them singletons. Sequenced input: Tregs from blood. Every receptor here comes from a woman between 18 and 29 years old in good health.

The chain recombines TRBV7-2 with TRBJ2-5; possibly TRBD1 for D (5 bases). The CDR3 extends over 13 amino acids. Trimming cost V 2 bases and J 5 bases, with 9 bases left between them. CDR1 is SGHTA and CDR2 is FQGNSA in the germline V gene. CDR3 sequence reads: CASSLNPGETQYF. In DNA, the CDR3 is TGTGCCAGCAGCTTAAATCCAGGGGAGACCCAGTACTTC.

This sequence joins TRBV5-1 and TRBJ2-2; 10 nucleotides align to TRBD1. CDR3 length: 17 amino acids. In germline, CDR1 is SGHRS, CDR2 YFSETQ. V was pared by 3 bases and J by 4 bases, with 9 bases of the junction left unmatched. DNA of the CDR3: TGCGCCAGCAGCTCTACCGGGACAGGGGCGAGCACCGGGGAGCTGTTTTTT. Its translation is CASSSTGTGASTGELFF.

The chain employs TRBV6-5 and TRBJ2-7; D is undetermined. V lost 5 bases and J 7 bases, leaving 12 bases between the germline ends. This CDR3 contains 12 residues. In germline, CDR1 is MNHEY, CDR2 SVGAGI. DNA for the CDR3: TGTGCCAGCAGTGAACAGATTGATGAGCAGTACTTC. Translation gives CASSEQIDEQYF.

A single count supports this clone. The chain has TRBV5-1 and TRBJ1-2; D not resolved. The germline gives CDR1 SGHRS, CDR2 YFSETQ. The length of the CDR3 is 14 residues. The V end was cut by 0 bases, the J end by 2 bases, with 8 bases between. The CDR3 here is CASSLGDKNYGYTF. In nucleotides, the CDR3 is TGCGCCAGCAGCTTGGGCGACAAGAACTATGGCTACACCTTC.

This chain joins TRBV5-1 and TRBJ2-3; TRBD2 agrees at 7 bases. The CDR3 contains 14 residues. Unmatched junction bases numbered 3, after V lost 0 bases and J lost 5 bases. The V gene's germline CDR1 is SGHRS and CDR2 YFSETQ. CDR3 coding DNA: TGCGCCAGCAGCTTGGGGCGGGAGAGAGATACGCAGTATTTT. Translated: CASSLGRERDTQYF.

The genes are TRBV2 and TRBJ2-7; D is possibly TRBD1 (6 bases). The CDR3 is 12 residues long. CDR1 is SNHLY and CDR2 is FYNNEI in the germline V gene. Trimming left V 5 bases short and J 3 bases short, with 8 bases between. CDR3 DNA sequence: TGTGCCAGCAGTTTACAGGGCTACGAGCAGTACTTC. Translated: CASSLQGYEQYF.

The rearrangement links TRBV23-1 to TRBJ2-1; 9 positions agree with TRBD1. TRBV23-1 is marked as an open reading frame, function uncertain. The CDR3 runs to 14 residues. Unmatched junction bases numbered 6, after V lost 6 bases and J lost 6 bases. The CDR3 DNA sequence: TGCGCCAGCAGCCCCGGGACAGGGATCAATGAGCAGTTCTTC. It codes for CASSPGTGINEQFF.

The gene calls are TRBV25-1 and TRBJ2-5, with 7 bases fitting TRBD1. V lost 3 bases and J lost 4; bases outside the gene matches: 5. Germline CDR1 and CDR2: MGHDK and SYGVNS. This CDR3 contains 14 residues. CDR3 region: CASSDPTGVETQYF. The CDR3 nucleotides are TGTGCCAGCAGTGACCCTACAGGGGTAGAGACCCAGTACTTC.

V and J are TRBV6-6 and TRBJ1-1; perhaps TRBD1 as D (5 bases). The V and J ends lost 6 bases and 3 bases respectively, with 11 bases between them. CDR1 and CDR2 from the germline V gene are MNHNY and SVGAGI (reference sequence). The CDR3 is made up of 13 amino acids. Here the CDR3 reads CASSLQGYTEAFF. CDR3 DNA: TGTGCCAGCAGCCTCCAGGGATACACTGAAGCTTTCTTT.

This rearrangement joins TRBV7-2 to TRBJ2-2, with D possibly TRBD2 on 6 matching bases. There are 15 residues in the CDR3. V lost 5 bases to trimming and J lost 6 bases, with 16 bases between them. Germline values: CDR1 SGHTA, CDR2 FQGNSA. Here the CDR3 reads CASSTGGGIPGELFF. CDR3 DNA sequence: TGTGCCAGCAGCACAGGAGGAGGGATACCCGGGGAGCTGTTTTTT.

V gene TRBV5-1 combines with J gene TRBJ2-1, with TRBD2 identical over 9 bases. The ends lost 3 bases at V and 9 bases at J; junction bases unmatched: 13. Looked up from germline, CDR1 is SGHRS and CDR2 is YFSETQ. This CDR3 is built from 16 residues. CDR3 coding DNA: TGCGCCAGCAGCTCCGACTCCCCAGCGGGAGGAGTTGAGCAGTTCTTC. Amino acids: CASSSDSPAGGVEQFF.

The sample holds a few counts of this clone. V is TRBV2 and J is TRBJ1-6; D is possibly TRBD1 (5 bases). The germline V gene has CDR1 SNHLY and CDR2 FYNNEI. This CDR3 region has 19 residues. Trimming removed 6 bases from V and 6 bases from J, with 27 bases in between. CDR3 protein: CASRTLGSAGQVGNSPLHF. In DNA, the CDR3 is TGTGCCAGCAGAACTCTAGGGTCGGCAGGGCAAGTCGGTAATTCACCCCTCCACTTT.

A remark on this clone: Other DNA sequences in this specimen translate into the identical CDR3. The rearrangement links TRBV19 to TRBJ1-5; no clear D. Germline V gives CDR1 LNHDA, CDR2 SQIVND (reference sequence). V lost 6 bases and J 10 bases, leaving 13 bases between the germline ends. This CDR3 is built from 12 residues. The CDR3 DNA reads TGTGCCAGTAGACGGGGAACCCAACCCCAGCATTTT. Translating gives CASRRGTQPQHF.

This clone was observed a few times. The CDR3 here is CASSVTGSSYEQYF. The DNA of the CDR3 is TGTGCCAGCAGCGTGACTGGGAGCTCCTACGAGCAGTACTTC. V and J are TRBV9 and TRBJ2-7; TRBD2 might be the D (5 bases). Per germline, CDR1 SGDLS and CDR2 YYNGEE. V was shortened by 2 bases and J by 0 bases, with 9 bases between the two germline ends. This CDR3 comprises 14 residues.

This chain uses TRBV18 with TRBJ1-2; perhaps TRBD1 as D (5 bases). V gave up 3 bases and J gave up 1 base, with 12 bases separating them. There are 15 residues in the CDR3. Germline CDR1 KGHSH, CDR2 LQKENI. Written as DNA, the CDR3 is TGTGCCAGCTCACCGGCGGCAGGGATTAACTATGGCTACACCTTC. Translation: CASSPAAGINYGYTF.

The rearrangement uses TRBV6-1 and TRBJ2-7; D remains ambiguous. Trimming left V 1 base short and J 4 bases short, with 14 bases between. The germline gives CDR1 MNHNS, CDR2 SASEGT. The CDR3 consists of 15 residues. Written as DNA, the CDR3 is TGTGCCAGCAGTGAAGGAATAACGGTTTTGTACGAGCAGTACTTC. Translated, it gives CASSEGITVLYEQYF.

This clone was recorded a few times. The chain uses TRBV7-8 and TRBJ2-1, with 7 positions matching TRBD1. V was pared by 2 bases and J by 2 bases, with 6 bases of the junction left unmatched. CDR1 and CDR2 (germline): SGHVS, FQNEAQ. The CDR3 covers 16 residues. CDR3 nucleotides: TGTGCCAGCAGCTTAATCCGGGACAGTGCCTACAATGAGCAGTTCTTC. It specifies CASSLIRDSAYNEQFF. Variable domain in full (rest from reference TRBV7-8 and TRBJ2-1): GAGVSQSPRYKVAKRGQDVALRCDPISGHVSLFWYQQALGQGPEFLTYFQNEAQLDKSGLPSDRFFAERPEGSVSTLKIQRTQQEDSAVYLCASSLIRDSAYNEQFFGPGTRLTVL.

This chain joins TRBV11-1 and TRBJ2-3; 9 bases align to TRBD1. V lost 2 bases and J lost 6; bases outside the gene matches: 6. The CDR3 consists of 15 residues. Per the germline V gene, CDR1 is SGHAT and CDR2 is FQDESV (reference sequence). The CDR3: CASSLRTGVTDTQYF. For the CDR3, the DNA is TGTGCCAGCAGCTTAAGGACAGGGGTGACCGATACGCAGTATTTT.

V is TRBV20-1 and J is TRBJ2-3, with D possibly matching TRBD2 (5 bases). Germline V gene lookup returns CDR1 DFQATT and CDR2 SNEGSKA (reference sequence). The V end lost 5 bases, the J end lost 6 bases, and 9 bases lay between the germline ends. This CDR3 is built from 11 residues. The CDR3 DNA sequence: TGCAGTGCTCATAGGAGGGATACGCAGTATTTT. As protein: CSAHRRDTQYF.

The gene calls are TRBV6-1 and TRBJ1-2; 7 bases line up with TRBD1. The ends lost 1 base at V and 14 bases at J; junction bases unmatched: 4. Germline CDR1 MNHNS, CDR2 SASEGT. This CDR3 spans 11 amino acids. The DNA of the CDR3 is TGTGCCAGCAGTGAAGGGCGACAGGGAACCTTC. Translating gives CASSEGRQGTF.

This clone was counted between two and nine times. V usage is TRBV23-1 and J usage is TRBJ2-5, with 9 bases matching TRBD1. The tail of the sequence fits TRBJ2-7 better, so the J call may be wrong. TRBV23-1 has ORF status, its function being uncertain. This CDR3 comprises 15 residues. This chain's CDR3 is CASSRPGQGSYEQYF. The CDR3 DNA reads TGCGCCAGCAGTCGACCGGGACAGGGAAGCTACGAGCAGTACTTC.

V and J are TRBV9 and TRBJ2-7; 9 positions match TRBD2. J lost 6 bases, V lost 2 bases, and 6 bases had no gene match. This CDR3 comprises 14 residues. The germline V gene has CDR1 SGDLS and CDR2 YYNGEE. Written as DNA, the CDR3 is TGTGCCAGCAGCGTTAGCGGGAGTAGAGTCGAGCAGTACTTC. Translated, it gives CASSVSGSRVEQYF.

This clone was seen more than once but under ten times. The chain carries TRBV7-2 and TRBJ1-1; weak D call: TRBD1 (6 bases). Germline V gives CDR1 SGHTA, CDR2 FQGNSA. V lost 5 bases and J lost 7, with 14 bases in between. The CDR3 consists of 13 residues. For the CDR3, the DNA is TGTGCCAGCAGCGCGGACAGTCTACTTGAAGCTTTCTTT. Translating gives CASSADSLLEAFF.

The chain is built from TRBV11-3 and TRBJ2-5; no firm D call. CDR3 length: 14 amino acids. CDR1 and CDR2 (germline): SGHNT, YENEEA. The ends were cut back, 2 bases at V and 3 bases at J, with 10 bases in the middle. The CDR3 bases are TGTGCCAGCAGCTTAATTAGTGCCAAAGAGACCCAGTACTTC. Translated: CASSLISAKETQYF.

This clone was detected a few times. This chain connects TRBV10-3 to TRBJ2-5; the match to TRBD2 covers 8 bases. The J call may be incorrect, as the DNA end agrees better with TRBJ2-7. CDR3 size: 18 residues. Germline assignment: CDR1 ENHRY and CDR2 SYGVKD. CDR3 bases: TGTGCCATCAGTGACCCCGCGGGCCTAGATAGCGGGACCTACGAGCAGTACTTC. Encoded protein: CAISDPAGLDSGTYEQYF.